The entry below describes one TCR beta chain. Its antigen is currently unknown. The length of the CDR3 is 14 residues. The V gene end was trimmed by 2 bases and the J gene end by 4 bases; junction bases not matched to a gene: 5. CDR1 and CDR2 from the germline V gene are SGHRS and YFSETQ. With 60 Vbeta and 13 Jbeta primers, the PCR was carried out. Sequencing used immunoSEQ multiplex PCR; TCRdb keeps in-frame clones, though not all of them. The profile shows approximately 140,000 clones, around 86% of them singletons. This sample was taken from a study of cytomegalovirus exposure and HLA in healthy donors. Study conclusions and caveats: Among TCR sequences, most were rare, though some public TCRs appeared in many donors. In a later analysis, compared with equally common non-associated chains, HLA-associated beta chains were more expanded. A few V segments could not be told apart, such as TRBV6-2 and TRBV6-3, and were left out. TCR beta V segments were, for the most part, productive about 87% or about 30% of the time in an earlier analysis.

The gene calls are TRBV5-1 and TRBJ1-1, with 7 bases that match TRBD1. The sequence came from a man aged 18 to 29 in good health and CMV-seronegative. What was sequenced was PBMCs. CDR3 sequence (DNA): TGCGCCAGCAGCTTCAACAGGGGAGTCACTGAAGCTTTCTTT. Translating it yields CASSFNRGVTEAFF. Drawing the rest from reference TRBV5-1 and TRBJ1-1, the complete variable domain is KAGVTQTPRYLIKTRGQQVTLSCSPISGHRSVSWYQQTPGQGLQFLFEYFSETQRNKGNFPGRFSGRQFSNSRSEMNVSTLELGDSALYLCASSFNRGVTEAFFGQGTRLTVV.